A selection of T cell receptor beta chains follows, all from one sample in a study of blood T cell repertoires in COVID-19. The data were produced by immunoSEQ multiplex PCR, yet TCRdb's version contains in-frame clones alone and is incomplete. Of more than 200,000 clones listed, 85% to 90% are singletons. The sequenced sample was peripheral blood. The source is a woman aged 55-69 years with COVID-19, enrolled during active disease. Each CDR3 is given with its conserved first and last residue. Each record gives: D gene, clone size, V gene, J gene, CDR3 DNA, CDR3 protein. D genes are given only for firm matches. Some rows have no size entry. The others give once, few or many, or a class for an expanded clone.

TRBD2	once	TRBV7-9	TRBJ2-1	TGTGCCAGCAGCTTATCACTAGCGGGGAATGAGCAGTTCTTC	CASSLSLAGNEQFF
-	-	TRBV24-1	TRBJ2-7	TGTGCCACCAGTGCTGGCGGGCTAACCTACGAGCAGTACTTC	CATSAGGLTYEQYF
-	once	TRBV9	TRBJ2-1	TGTGCCAGCAGCGTAGCGGGGTCACCTTACAATGAGCAGTTCTTC	CASSVAGSPYNEQFF
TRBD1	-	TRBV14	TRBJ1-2	TGTGCCAGCAGCCAAGGAGGGGGCGCGGGAGGCTACACCTTC	CASSQGGGAGGYTF
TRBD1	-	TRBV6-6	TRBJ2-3	TGTGCCAGCACCGGGGCCCGGGACAGAAGCACAGATACGCAGTATTTT	CASTGARDRSTDTQYF
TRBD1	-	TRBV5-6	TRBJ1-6	TGTGCCAGCAGCTTTACAGGGGGTCATTCACCCCTCCACTTT	CASSFTGGHSPLHF
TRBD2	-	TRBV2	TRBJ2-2	TGTGCCAGCAGTGAGGGTCTAGCGGGGCCCCCCGGGGAGCTGTTTTTT	CASSEGLAGPPGELFF
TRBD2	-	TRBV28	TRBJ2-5	TGTGCCAGCAGTCCGGGGGGGAAGAAAGAGACCCAGTACTTC	CASSPGGKKETQYF
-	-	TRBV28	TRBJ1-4	TGTGCCAGCCTACGGGGACTTAATGAAAAACTGTTTTTT	CASLRGLNEKLFF
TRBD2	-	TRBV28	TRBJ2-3	TGTGCCAGCAGCTCTCCGTCGGGAGGGATCACAGATACGCAGTATTTT	CASSSPSGGITDTQYF
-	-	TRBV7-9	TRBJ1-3	TGTGCCAGCAGCCGGGGGGACCCTGGCTCTGGAAACACCATATATTTT	CASSRGDPGSGNTIYF
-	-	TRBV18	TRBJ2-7	TGTGCCAGCTCACCTAATACTGATTCCTACGAGCAGTACTTC	CASSPNTDSYEQYF
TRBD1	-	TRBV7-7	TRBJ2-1	TGTGCCAGCAGCCCACAGGGGCTAGCCGGGGAGCAGTTCTTC	CASSPQGLAGEQFF
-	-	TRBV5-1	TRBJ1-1	TGCGCCAGCAGCTTGGTTCCAGGACAGAACACTGAAGCTTTCTTT	CASSLVPGQNTEAFF
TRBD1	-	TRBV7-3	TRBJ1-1	TGTGCCAGCAGCTTAACGGGACAGTCGAACACTGAAGCTTTCTTT	CASSLTGQSNTEAFF
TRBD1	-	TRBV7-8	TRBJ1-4	TGTGCCAGCAACCCGGGACAGACTAATGAAAAACTGTTTTTT	CASNPGQTNEKLFF
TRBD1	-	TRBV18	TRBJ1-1	TGTGCCAGCTCACCACTAGGGACAGGGACGGTGAACACTGAAGCTTTCTTT	CASSPLGTGTVNTEAFF
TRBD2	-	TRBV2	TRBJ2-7	TGTGCCAGCAGCGGGAGTAGCGGGATTGGCGAGCAGTACTTC	CASSGSSGIGEQYF
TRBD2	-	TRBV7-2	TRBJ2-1	TGTGCCAGCAGCACTCAAGCGGGAGTGGGTGGAGGTGAGCAGTTCTTC	CASSTQAGVGGGEQFF
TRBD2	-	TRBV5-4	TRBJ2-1	TGTGCCAGCAGCTTGGAACGGCTAGCGGGAGGGGGTGAGCAGTTCTTC	CASSLERLAGGGEQFF
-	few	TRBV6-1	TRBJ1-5	TGTGCCAGCAGTGAACTGGGGGGGCGGGGCAATCAGCCCCAGCATTTT	CASSELGGRGNQPQHF
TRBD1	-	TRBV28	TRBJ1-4	TGTGCCAGCAGTCTCCCGAGGGGGCATGACGAAAAACTGTTTTTT	CASSLPRGHDEKLFF
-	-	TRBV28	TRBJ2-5	TGTGCCAGCAGAGGGGCGGCGAAAGAGACCCAGTACTTC	CASRGAAKETQYF
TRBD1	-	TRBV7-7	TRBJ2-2	TGTGCCAGCAGCGGCGGGACAGGGGGTGAGAGGGAGCTGTTTTTT	CASSGGTGGERELFF
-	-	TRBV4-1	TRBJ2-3	TGCGCCAGCAGCCGAGCTGGGGCGGGACCCAGCACAGATACGCAGTATTTT	CASSRAGAGPSTDTQYF